This T cell receptor beta chain came from a study of cytomegalovirus exposure and HLA in healthy donors. Study-level background: Most donors, around 81% of approximately 400 genotyped, fell in the Caucasian-associated ancestry cluster.

V lost 5 bases and J lost 5; bases outside the gene matches: 17. The CDR3 sequence is 18 residues long. CDR1 SGHAT and CDR2 FQDESV come from the germline V gene (reference sequence). A note on this clone: What it binds is unknown.

The study, taken as a whole, reports: Across all donors, roughly uniform sequencing depth was an assumption of the presence/absence analyses.

Both 60 Vbeta primers and 13 Jbeta primers went into the PCR. This table comes from immunoSEQ multiplex PCR, and its TCRdb copy is limited to in-frame clones, with some not included. Of about 160,000 clones listed, approximately 78% were seen once; the top ten hold less than 2%. The gene calls are TRBV11-1 and TRBJ2-3; 9 bases agree with TRBD2. This clonotype originated in a woman between 18 and 29 years old in good health and CMV-seronegative. Specimen: PBMCs. The CDR3 bases are TGTGCCAGCAGCACACCCCCCGATTCTAGCGGGGTCCTAGATACGCAGTATTTT. Translated: CASSTPPDSSGVLDTQYF. The variable domain in full, with the rest retrieved from reference TRBV11-1 and TRBJ2-3, is EAEVAQSPRYKITEKSQAVAFWCDPISGHATLYWYRQILGQGPELLVQFQDESVVDDSQLPKDRFSAERLKGVDSTLKIQPAELGDSAMYLCASSTPPDSSGVLDTQYFGPGTRLTVL.